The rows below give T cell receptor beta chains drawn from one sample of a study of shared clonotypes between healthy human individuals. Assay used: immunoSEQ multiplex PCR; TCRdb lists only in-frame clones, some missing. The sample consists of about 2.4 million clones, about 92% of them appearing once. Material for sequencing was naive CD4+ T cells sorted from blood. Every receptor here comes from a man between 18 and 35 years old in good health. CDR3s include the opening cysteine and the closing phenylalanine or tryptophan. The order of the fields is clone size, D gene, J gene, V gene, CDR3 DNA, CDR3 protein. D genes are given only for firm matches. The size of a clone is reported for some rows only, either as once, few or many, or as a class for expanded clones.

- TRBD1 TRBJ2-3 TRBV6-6 TGTGCCAGCAGTTACTTGGACAGGAGTACAGATACGCAGTATTTT CASSYLDRSTDTQYF
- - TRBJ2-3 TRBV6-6 TGTGCCAGCAGAGGGGGAGTTACGCAGTATTTT CASRGGVTQYF
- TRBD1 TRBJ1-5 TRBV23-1 TGCGCCAGCAGTCAAGGGGACAGGGAGATTCAGCCCCAGCATTTT CASSQGDREIQPQHF
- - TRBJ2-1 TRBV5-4 TGTGCCAGCACCCCGGTCGGTCCCGGGGGAGGTGAGCAGTTCTTC CASTPVGPGGGEQFF
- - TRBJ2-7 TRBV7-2 TGTGCCAGCAGCTTGGACAAATACTACGAGCAGTACTTC CASSLDKYYEQYF
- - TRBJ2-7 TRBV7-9 TGTGCCAGCAGCTTAAACGCCCCCTACGAGCAGTACTTC CASSLNAPYEQYF
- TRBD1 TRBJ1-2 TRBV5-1 TGCGCCAGCAGCTCAGACAGGGGAGGAGGCTATGGCTACACCTTC CASSSDRGGGYGYTF
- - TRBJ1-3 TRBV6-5 TGTGCCAGCAGTTACTTTAGGGGTGCCGGAAACACCATATATTTT CASSYFRGAGNTIYF
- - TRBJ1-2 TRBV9 TGTGCCAGCAGCCCTCGGGACAACGATTATGGCTACACCTTC CASSPRDNDYGYTF
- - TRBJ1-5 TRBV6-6 TGTGCCAGCTCACGCAATCAGCCCCAGCATTTT CASSRNQPQHF
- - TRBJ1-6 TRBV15 TGTGCCACCAGGGACTTTTTGGCGTCACCCCTCCACTTT CATRDFLASPLHF
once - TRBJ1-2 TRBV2 TGTGCCAGCAGTGGGTCAGGGGCTCAGTATGGCTACACCTTC CASSGSGAQYGYTF
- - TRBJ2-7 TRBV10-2 TGCGCCGCAGGGTCCTACGAGCAGTACTTC CAAGSYEQYF
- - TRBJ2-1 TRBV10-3 TGTGCCACCAGGGGGGCCTCCTACAATGAGCAGTTCTTC CATRGASYNEQFF
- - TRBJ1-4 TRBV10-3 TGTGCCATCAGCCATACCCCAGGGACGGCTAATGAAAAACTGTTTTTT CAISHTPGTANEKLFF
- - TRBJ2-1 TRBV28 TGTGCCAGCTCGGGGCTAGTTGGGTTCGGTGAGCAGTTCTTC CASSGLVGFGEQFF
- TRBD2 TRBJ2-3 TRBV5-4 TGTGCCAGCAGCTTGGGGCTAGCGGGGAGTAGCACAGATACGCAGTATTTT CASSLGLAGSSTDTQYF
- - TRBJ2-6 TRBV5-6 TGTGCCAGCAGCTTCTCAGGCATTGACTCTGGGGCCAACGTCCTGACTTTC CASSFSGIDSGANVLTF
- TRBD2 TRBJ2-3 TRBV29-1 TGCAGCGTGTTGACTAGCGGCCGCCCCTATACGCAGTATTTT CSVLTSGRPYTQYF
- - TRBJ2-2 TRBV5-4 TGTGCCACCCTTCGGGCGGGAATGGAGGCCGGGGAGCTGTTTTTT CATLRAGMEAGELFF
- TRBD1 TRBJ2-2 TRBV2 TGTGCCAGCAGTTCAACAGGGGCCAACACCGGGGAGCTGTTTTTT CASSSTGANTGELFF
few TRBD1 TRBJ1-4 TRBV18 TGTGCCAGCTCCACCGGGACAGGGAGAGAAAAACTGTTTTTT CASSTGTGREKLFF
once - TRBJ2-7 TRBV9 TGTGCCAGCAGCGTAGGGGGTCAGGGAAACTACGAGCAGTACTTC CASSVGGQGNYEQYF
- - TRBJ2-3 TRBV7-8 TGTGCCAGCAGCCCCATGGGACTTTCAGATACGCAGTATTTT CASSPMGLSDTQYF
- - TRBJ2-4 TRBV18 TGTGCCAGCTCGCGCGGGATTCAGGAAAACATTCAGTACTTC CASSRGIQENIQYF
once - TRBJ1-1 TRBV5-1 TGCGCCAGCAGCCCCGGTGTAGGGTTGGGGCTGGCTTTCTTT CASSPGVGLGLAFF
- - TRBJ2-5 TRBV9 TGTGCCAGCAGCGTAGCCTGGCAAGAGACCCAGTACTTC CASSVAWQETQYF
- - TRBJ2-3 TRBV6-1 TGTGCCAGCAGTGGAGGGGGGGGATGGGATACGCAGTATTTT CASSGGGGWDTQYF
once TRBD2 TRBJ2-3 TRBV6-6 TGTGCCAGCTTGCCAACTAGCGGGGGGGCAGATACGCAGTATTTT CASLPTSGGADTQYF
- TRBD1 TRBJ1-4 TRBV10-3 TGTGCCATCAGTGAGTCGACAGGGGGCGGTGAAAAACTGTTTTTT CAISESTGGGEKLFF
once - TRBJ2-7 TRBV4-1 TGCGCCAGCAGCCGCGGACCAACCAACGAGCAGTACTTC CASSRGPTNEQYF
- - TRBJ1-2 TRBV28 TGTGCCAGCAGTTTACGATATGGCTACACCTTC CASSLRYGYTF